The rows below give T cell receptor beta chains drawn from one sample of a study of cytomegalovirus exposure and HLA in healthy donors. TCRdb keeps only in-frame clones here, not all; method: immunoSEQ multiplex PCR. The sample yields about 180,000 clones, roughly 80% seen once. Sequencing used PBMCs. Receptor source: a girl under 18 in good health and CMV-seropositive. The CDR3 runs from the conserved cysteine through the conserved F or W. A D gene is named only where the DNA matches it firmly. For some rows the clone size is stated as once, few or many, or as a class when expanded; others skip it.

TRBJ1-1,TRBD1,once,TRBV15,TGTGCCACCAGGCTAGGACAGGGGGCCACTGAAGCTTTCTTT,CATRLGQGATEAFF
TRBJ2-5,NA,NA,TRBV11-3,TGTGCCAGCAGCTTAGACGGGAATACTTTGGAGACCCAGTACTTC,CASSLDGNTLETQYF
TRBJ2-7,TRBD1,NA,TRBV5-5,TGTGCCAGCAGCCCCGGGACAGCCTACGAGCAGTACTTC,CASSPGTAYEQYF
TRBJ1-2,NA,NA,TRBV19,TGTGCCAGTATAAGCCTTCCAGGTTTAAGTGGCTACACCTTC,CASISLPGLSGYTF
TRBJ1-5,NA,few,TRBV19,TGTGCCAGTAGTACCCCTCCAGGTAGTCAGCCCCAGCATTTT,CASSTPPGSQPQHF
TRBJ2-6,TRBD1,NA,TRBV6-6,TGTGCCAGCACCCGGGACAGGCTCTCTGGGGCCAACGTCCTGACTTTC,CASTRDRLSGANVLTF
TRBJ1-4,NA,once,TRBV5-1,TGCGCCAGCAGTGTAAGAATGGACTCAGGTGAAAAACTGTTTTTT,CASSVRMDSGEKLFF
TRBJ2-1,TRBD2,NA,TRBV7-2,TGTGCCAGCAGCTTAGTCAGCGGGAGAGTCCCAAATGAGCAGTTCTTC,CASSLVSGRVPNEQFF
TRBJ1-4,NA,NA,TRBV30,TGTGCCTGGAGTGTAACTAGGGGAGGGGAAAAACTGTTTTTT,CAWSVTRGGEKLFF
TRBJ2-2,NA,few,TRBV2,TGTGCCAGCAGTCAACAGGGGAACACCGGGGAGCTGTTTTTT,CASSQQGNTGELFF
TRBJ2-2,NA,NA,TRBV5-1,TGCGCCAGCAGCGAACAGGGTCCCCCGGTCACCGGGGAGCTGTTTTTT,CASSEQGPPVTGELFF
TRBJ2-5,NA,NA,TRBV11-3,TGTGCCAGCAGCTTAGATTGGAGGGAGTGCGAGACCCAGTACTTC,CASSLDWRECETQYF
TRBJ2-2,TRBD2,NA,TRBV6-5,TGTGCCAGCAGAGGGCTAGCGGCGAACACCGGGGAGCTGTTTTTT,CASRGLAANTGELFF
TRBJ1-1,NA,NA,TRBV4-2,TGTGCCAGCAGCCCGACTCAGGGGCGGAACACTGAAGCTTTCTTT,CASSPTQGRNTEAFF
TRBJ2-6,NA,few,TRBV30,TGTGCCTGGACCCGCTCTGGGGCCAACGTCCTGACTTTC,CAWTRSGANVLTF
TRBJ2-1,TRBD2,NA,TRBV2,TGTGCCAGCAGTGAAGCGGTACTAGCGGGGCAAAAAAGCGGCAATGAGCAGTTCTTC,CASSEAVLAGQKSGNEQFF
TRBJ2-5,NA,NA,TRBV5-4,TGTGCCAGCAACGGAGGGGGAGGGATCCAAGAGACCCAGTACTTC,CASNGGGGIQETQYF
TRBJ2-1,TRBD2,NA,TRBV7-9,TGTGCCAGCAGTGGACTAGCGGGAGGAAGAGGTAAGGGTGAGCAGTTCTTC,CASSGLAGGRGKGEQFF
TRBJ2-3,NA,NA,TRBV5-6,TGTGCCAGCAGCTTGCGATCCGGACAGTTCAGAACAGATACGCAGTATTTT,CASSLRSGQFRTDTQYF
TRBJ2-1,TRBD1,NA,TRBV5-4,TGTGCCAGCAGCTTGGGAGGGACAGGTGTATACAATGAGCAGTTCTTC,CASSLGGTGVYNEQFF
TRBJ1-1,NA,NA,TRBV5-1,TGCGCCAGCAGCTTGACGGACTTGAGCACTGAAGCTTTCTTT,CASSLTDLSTEAFF
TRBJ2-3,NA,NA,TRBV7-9,TGTGCCAGCAGCTTAGTTTCACTAGCAGGCGATACGCAGTATTTT,CASSLVSLAGDTQYF
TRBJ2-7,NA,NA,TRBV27,TGTGCCAGCAGTCGGGGGGCTAGCGGTTACTACGAGCAGTACTTC,CASSRGASGYYEQYF
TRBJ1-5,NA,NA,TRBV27,TGTGCCAGCAGTTTATTATACAATCAGCCCCAGCATTTT,CASSLLYNQPQHF
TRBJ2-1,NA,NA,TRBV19,TGTGCCAGTAGTCCCTCTGGTAGCGCGTTTCCCGACAATGAGCAGTTCTTC,CASSPSGSAFPDNEQFF
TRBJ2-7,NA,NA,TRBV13,TGTGCCAGCAGCTTAGGCGCGGCGGGACTCGAAACCTACGAGCAGTACTTC,CASSLGAAGLETYEQYF
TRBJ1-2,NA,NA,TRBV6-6,TGTGCCAGCAGTTCCGCAGGGCCGGGCTACACCTTC,CASSSAGPGYTF
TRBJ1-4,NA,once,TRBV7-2,TGTGCCAGCAGCAGACAGTTCGCCACTAATGAAAAACTGTTTTTT,CASSRQFATNEKLFF
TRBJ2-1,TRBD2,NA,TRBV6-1,TGTGCCAGCAGTGATAAAGCGGGAGTCTCTTACAATGAGCAGTTCTTC,CASSDKAGVSYNEQFF
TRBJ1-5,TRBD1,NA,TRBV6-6,TGTGCCAGCAGCCCGGACAGGGTGGCTCAGCCCCAGCATTTT,CASSPDRVAQPQHF
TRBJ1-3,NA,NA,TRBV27,TGTGCCAGCAGTCGAGGGGGTACTGGAAACACCATATATTTT,CASSRGGTGNTIYF
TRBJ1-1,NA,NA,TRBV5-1,TGCGCCAGCAGCCTTGAACCGGGACATCTGAACACTGAAGCTTTCTTT,CASSLEPGHLNTEAFF
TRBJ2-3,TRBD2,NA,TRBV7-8,TGTGCCAGCAGCTTAGGAACGGGAGGACTCACAGATACGCAGTATTTT,CASSLGTGGLTDTQYF
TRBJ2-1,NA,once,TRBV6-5,TGTGCCAGCAGACCCTACCGAGTCCAGGACAATGAGCAGTTCTTC,CASRPYRVQDNEQFF
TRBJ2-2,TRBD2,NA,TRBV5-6,TGTGCCAGCAGCGGGGGACTAGCGGCGAACACCGGGGAGCTGTTTTTT,CASSGGLAANTGELFF
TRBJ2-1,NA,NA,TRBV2,TGTGCCAGCAGTGTTGAACAACCCTACAATGAGCAGTTCTTC,CASSVEQPYNEQFF
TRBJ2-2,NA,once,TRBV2,TGTGCCAGACGAAAGACTAAAGCGAACACCGGGGAGCTGTTTTTT,CARRKTKANTGELFF
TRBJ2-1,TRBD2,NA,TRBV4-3,TGCGCCAGCAGCCAAGATTTAGCGGGACTTTACAATGAGCAGTTCTTC,CASSQDLAGLYNEQFF
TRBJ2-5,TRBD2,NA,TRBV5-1,TGCGCCAGCAGCTTGGGCCCGACTAGCAAGGGAGGAGAGACCCAGTACTTC,CASSLGPTSKGGETQYF
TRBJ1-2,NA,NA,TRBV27,TGTGCCAGCAGTTTAGAGGGAGACTATGGCTACACCTTC,CASSLEGDYGYTF
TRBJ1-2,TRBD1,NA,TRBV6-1,TGTGCCAGCAGCGAGCAGGGGGTCTATGGCTACACCTTC,CASSEQGVYGYTF
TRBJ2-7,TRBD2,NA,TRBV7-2,TGTGCCAGCAGCTTACGGCTAGCGGGAGTGAAAGAGCAGTACTTC,CASSLRLAGVKEQYF
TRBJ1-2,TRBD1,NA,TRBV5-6,TGTGCCAGCAGCTTGGGAGGGGACAGCTTCTATGGCTACACCTTC,CASSLGGDSFYGYTF
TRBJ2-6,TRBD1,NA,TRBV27,TGTGCCAGCAGTTTATGGAACCGTATGACAGGGGGCGCTGGGGCCAACGTCCTGACTTTC,CASSLWNRMTGGAGANVLTF
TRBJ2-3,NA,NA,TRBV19,TGTGCCAGTAGACTCAGGGCGAGCACAGATACGCAGTATTTT,CASRLRASTDTQYF
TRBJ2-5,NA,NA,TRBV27,TGTGCCAGCAGTTCAGGTGGCGAGACCCAGTACTTC,CASSSGGETQYF
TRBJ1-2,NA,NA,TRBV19,TGTGCCAGTAGTATTGATCAAGGAGGCCCCTATGGCTACACCTTC,CASSIDQGGPYGYTF
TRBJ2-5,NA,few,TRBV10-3,TGTGCCATCTCCACTAGTCATCGGGCCCAGTACTTC,CAISTSHRAQYF
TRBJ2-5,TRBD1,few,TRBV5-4,TGTGCCAGCAGCTTGGGGACAGGGGGGGGAGAGACCCAGTACTTC,CASSLGTGGGETQYF
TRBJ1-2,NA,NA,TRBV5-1,TGCGCCAGCAGCTTGGAACCTCTTAGGGGCTATGGCTACACCTTC,CASSLEPLRGYGYTF
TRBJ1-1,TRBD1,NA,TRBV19,TGTGCCAGTAGTATATCGACAGGGAGGAGGAACACTGAAGCTTTCTTT,CASSISTGRRNTEAFF
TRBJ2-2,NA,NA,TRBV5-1,TGCGCCAGCAGCTTGGGGGTAGCGGAGGCCCTGGGGACCGGGGAGCTGTTTTTT,CASSLGVAEALGTGELFF
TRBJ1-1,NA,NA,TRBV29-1,TGCAGCGCGGGCGGGGGGCGTGTAGAAGCTTTCTTT,CSAGGGRVEAFF
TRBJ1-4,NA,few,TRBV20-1,TGCAGTGCTACCCTAGGTGAAAAACTGTTTTTT,CSATLGEKLFF
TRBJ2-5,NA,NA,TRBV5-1,TGCGCCAGCAGCTTGGCCGTGGCAGATCCCCAAGAGACCCAGTACTTC,CASSLAVADPQETQYF
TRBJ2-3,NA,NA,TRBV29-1,TGCAGCGTTGAGGACGGGAGCCCTCTGGGAGATACGCAGTATTTT,CSVEDGSPLGDTQYF
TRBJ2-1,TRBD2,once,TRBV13,TGTGCCAGCAGCTTGGCAGCGGGGTCTAACAATGAGCAGTTCTTC,CASSLAAGSNNEQFF
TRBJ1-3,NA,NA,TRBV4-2,TGTGCCAGCAGCCAAGAGAGGCCGGAGATTGGAAACACCATATATTTT,CASSQERPEIGNTIYF
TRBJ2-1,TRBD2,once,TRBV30,TGTGCCTGGAGTACCCTTAGCGGGGAAGAGCAGTTCTTC,CAWSTLSGEEQFF
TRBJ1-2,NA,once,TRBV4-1,TGCGCCAGCAGCCAAGATCCGGTCTTAGGAAGAGGGGGTGGCTACACCTTC,CASSQDPVLGRGGGYTF